A single T cell receptor beta chain is shown here with its context. This entry belongs to a study of OX40 agonist ivuxolimab in advanced cancers. V was cut by 3 bases and J by 6 bases, with 18 bases left in between. The CDR3 covers 16 residues. The germline gives CDR1 SGDLS, CDR2 YYNGEE. TCRdb's copy holds only in-frame clones and misses some; the assay was immunoSEQ multiplex PCR. The table has under 55,000 clones, around four fifths seen once. If patients had autoimmune disease history or systemic immunosuppression, they were excluded. V is TRBV9 and J is TRBJ1-4, with D perhaps matching TRBD1 (6 bases). This sequence was found in an adult with an advanced solid tumor such as melanoma, head and neck, liver or kidney cancer. This sample comprised CD4+ or CD8+ T cells sorted from blood, obtained in a trial of the OX40 agonist ivuxolimab. The CDR3 protein is CASSALLDSAYEKLFF. The CDR3 DNA reads as TGTGCCAGCAGCGCCCTTTTGGACAGCGCCTATGAAAAACTGTTTTTT. Based on the CDR3 plus reference TRBV9 and TRBJ1-4, the full variable domain is DSGVTQTPKHLITATGQRVTLRCSPRSGDLSVYWYQQSLDQGLQFLIQYYNGEERAKGNILERFSAQQFPDLHSELNLSSLELGDSALYFCASSALLDSAYEKLFFGSGTQLSVL.